Following are 6 T cell receptor beta chains from one sample sequenced in a study of cytomegalovirus exposure and HLA in healthy donors (dated by TCRdb to about 2017). The library was built by means of the immunoSEQ multiplex PCR assay. The multiplex PCR relied on a mix of 60 forward primers for TCR Vbeta segments and 13 reverse primers for TCR Jbeta segments. As stored in TCRdb, this immuneACCESS dataset retains in-frame rearrangements with V and J assigned. A fraction of the clones does not appear; measured against another copy, unresolved V genes explain less than half of the discrepancy, and the remainder lacks a known reason. The sample data list some 80,000 clones, and around 79% of these were observed just once. The ten biggest clones cover approximately 1.6% of the sample. The sample taken for sequencing was PBMCs. These receptors came from a man between 35 and 55 years old in good health and CMV-seronegative.

The genes are TRBV21-1 and TRBJ2-5; the listed D gene, TRBD1, was not tested against the DNA. TRBV21-1 has pseudogene status. The CDR3 loop spans 20 amino acids. CDR3 sequence (DNA): TGTGCCAGCAGCAAAAGGGGGGGACAGGGACGTGTTTCGGGCCCATGGACCCAGTACTTC. It codes for CASSKRGGQGRVSGPWTQYF.

This clone was seen a handful of times. The V and J genes are TRBV10-3 and TRBJ2-1; D possibly corresponds to TRBD2 (5 bases). Trimming cost V 7 bases and J 4 bases, with 14 bases left between them. CDR1 is ENHRY, CDR2 SYGVKD, per germline. The CDR3 has 14 amino acids. In DNA form, the CDR3 reads TGTGCCATCAAGTTTAGCGAGATTTACAATGAGCAGTTCTTC. Amino acids: CAIKFSEIYNEQFF.

The count of this clone is one. The V call is TRBV5-1, the J call TRBJ2-7; TRBD2 might be the D (7 bases). Looked up from germline, CDR1 is SGHRS and CDR2 is YFSETQ. The V and J ends lost 1 base and 1 base respectively, with 12 bases between them. CDR3 length: 15 residues. CDR3 loop: CASSLRGGGSYEQYF. The CDR3 DNA follows: TGCGCCAGCAGCTTGAGGGGGGGAGGATCCTACGAGCAGTACTTC.

This clone has more than one count but fewer than ten. The V gene is TRBV6-5, the J gene TRBJ1-3, with 8 positions matching TRBD1. CDR1 MNHEY and CDR2 SVGAGI come from the germline V gene. The junction had 6 bases not matched to a gene; V was cut back by 7 bases and J by 1 base. The CDR3 extends over 15 amino acids. The CDR3 DNA reads as TGTGCCAGCAAGAATACAGGGGGGTCTGGAAACACCATATATTTT. This codes for CASKNTGGSGNTIYF.

The J gene is TRBJ2-2, the V gene TRBV7-3, with 9 positions matching TRBD1. CDR3 size: 16 residues. The V segment lost 0 bases and the J segment 4 bases; nucleotides outside the gene matches: 3. Germline CDR1 SGHTA, CDR2 FQGTGA. The CDR3 spells CASSLTGTGSTGELFF. CDR3 nucleotides: TGTGCCAGCAGCTTAACGGGGACAGGGAGCACCGGGGAGCTGTTTTTT.

The chain recombines TRBV28 with TRBJ1-1; the D gene is possibly TRBD1 (5 bases). Trimming stripped 2 bases from V and 8 bases from J, with 9 bases between. CDR3 length equals 12 residues. Germline lookup yields CDR1 MDHEN and CDR2 SYDVKM. The CDR3 DNA reads TGTGCCAGCAGTTTAGACCACAGGGAAGCTTTCTTT. Amino acids: CASSLDHREAFF.